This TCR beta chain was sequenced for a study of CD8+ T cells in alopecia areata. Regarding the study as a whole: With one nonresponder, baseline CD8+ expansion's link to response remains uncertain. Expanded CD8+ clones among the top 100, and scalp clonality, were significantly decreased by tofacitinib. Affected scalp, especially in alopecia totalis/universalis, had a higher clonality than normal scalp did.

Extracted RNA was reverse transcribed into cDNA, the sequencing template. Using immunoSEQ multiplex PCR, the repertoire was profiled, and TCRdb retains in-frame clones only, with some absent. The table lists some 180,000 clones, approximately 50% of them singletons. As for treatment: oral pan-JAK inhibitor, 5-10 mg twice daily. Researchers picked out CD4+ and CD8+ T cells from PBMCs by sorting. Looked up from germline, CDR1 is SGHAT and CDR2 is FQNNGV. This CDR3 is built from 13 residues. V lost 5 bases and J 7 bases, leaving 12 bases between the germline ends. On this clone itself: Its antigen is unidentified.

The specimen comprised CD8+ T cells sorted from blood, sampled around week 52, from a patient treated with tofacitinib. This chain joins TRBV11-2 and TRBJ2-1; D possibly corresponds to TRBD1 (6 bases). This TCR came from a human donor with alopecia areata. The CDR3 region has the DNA TGTGCCAGCAGCCTCCGGACAGTTAATGAGCAGTTCTTC. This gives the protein CASSLRTVNEQFF.